This is a list of T cell receptor beta chains from one sample in a study of T-cell reconstitution after alpha-beta-depleted transplantation in children. TCRdb analysed the PCR reads with MiXCR anew, one entry per CDR3 protein. This sample carries under 750,000 distinct CDR3 sequences, about 21% of them seen once, and the ten largest clones take roughly 15%. The sequencing here drew on PBMCs, mostly from graft donor cells, taken 360 days after TCRalphabeta/CD19-depleted stem cell transplant. All receptors derive from a boy younger than two who had a stem cell transplant for acute myeloid leukemia, so the T cells may come from the graft donor. CDR3s include the opening cysteine and the closing phenylalanine or tryptophan. The order of the fields is V gene, D gene, J gene, clone size, CDR3 DNA, CDR3 protein. D genes are given only for firm matches. The listing skips clone size in some rows; elsewhere it reads once, few, many or a size class.

TRBV7-2	-	TRBJ2-2	many	TGTGCCAGCAGCTTAGGCCTGAACACCGGGGAGCTGTTTTTT	CASSLGLNTGELFF
TRBV20-1	-	TRBJ1-2	-	TGCAGTGCTAGAGATACTCAAGTTCATAGCTACACCTTC	CSARDTQVHSYTF
TRBV12-3/TRBV12-4	TRBD1	TRBJ1-5	-	TGTGCCAGCAGTAAGGGGACAGTATGGGATCAGCCCCAGCATTTT	CASSKGTVWDQPQHF
TRBV12-3/TRBV12-4	-	TRBJ2-5	few	TGTGCCAGCACGACATGGGGACGGTGGGGGACCCAGTACTTC	CASTTWGRWGTQYF
TRBV9	-	TRBJ2-5	-	TGTGCCAGCAGCGTATCTCACAGGGTAGGGGGGGAGACCCAGTACTTC	CASSVSHRVGGETQYF
TRBV7-3	-	TRBJ2-7	many	TGTGCCAGCAGCCTCAGAGACGGCTACGAGCAGTACTTC	CASSLRDGYEQYF
TRBV7-2	-	TRBJ2-7	-	TGTGCCAGCAGCTGGGGGACTCAGGGGTTGGCAGGCGAGCAGTACTTC	CASSWGTQGLAGEQYF
TRBV7-2	TRBD2	TRBJ2-5	-	TGTGCCAGCAGCGAAACTAGCGGGGGTTGGGAGACCCAGTACTTC	CASSETSGGWETQYF
TRBV20-1	-	TRBJ2-3	-	TGCAGTGCTAGCGTCCTCACAGATACGCAGTATTTT	CSASVLTDTQYF
TRBV3-1	-	TRBJ1-2	-	TGTGCCAGCAGCCAAGGCCCGTTTAACTATGGCTACACCTTC	CASSQGPFNYGYTF
TRBV10-3	-	TRBJ2-7	few	TGTGCCATCAGTGAATTGGGGTTCTCCTACGAGCAGTACTTC	CAISELGFSYEQYF
TRBV6-5	TRBD1	TRBJ1-5	-	TGTGCCAGCCAGGGGGGGAGCAATCAGCCCCAGCATTTT	CASQGGSNQPQHF
TRBV20-1	-	TRBJ2-3	-	TGCAGTGCCCCCCAACCGGGACGGAGCACAGATACGCAGTATTTT	CSAPQPGRSTDTQYF
TRBV12-3/TRBV12-4	-	TRBJ2-3	few	TGTGCCAGCAGTTTAAGGGGGGCGGCCCCTGATACGCAGTATTTT	CASSLRGAAPDTQYF
TRBV6-1	-	TRBJ1-5	-	TGTGCCAGCAGTGGTTCAATCTGGGGGCAACAGCCCCAGCATTTT	CASSGSIWGQQPQHF
TRBV20-1	-	TRBJ1-1	many	TGCAGTGCTAGACCGCCCGGGGGTAGCTCTGAAGCTTTCTTT	CSARPPGGSSEAFF
TRBV11-2	-	TRBJ1-3	many	TGTGCCAGCAGCCCCCAGGGTTTAGGCACCATATATTTT	CASSPQGLGTIYF
TRBV19	-	TRBJ2-1	-	TGTGCCAGTAGTATGGGTGGCCCCTACAATGAGCAGTTCTTC	CASSMGGPYNEQFF
TRBV20-1	-	TRBJ2-2	-	TGCAGTGCTAGGACACCAGGGTACACCACCGGGGAGCTGTTTTTT	CSARTPGYTTGELFF
TRBV29-1	TRBD1	TRBJ2-1	few	TGCAGCGTTGAAGGGTCAGGGGGCTTCTACAATGAGCAGTTCTTC	CSVEGSGGFYNEQFF
TRBV12-3/TRBV12-4	TRBD2	TRBJ2-1	few	TGTGCCAGCGGAGGGGTTAGCGGGGGGTGGAACAATGAGCAGTTCTTC	CASGGVSGGWNNEQFF
TRBV6-6	-	TRBJ1-6	-	TGTGCCAGCGAGGGGCTTTGGAATTCACCCCTCCACTTT	CASEGLWNSPLHF
TRBV28	-	TRBJ2-2	few	TGTGCCAGCAGCCTTTGGGGCAGTAGCTCTCCCGGGGAGCTGTTTTTT	CASSLWGSSSPGELFF
TRBV20-1	-	TRBJ2-1	few	TGCAGTGCTAGCAGGCTAGCGATAGATGAGCAGTTCTTC	CSASRLAIDEQFF
TRBV13	-	TRBJ2-5	-	TGTGCCAGCAGCACCCGGGGCCACCAAGAGACCCAGTACTTC	CASSTRGHQETQYF
TRBV5-8	-	TRBJ1-2	once	TGTGCCAGCAGCTTCTCCTTCGGGACTCAGATGTCCTATGGCTACACCTTC	CASSFSFGTQMSYGYTF
TRBV20-1	-	TRBJ1-6	few	TGCAGTGCTAGAGGGGGGAGGGGATATAATTCACCCCTCCACTTT	CSARGGRGYNSPLHF
TRBV5-6	-	TRBJ2-7	few	TGTGCCAGCAGTTCCGGGACAGTAGGGAGGGGGCAGTACTTC	CASSSGTVGRGQYF
TRBV20-1	-	TRBJ1-6	few	TGCAGTGCTAGAGATCGACGGGGTTATAATTCACCCCTCCACTTT	CSARDRRGYNSPLHF
TRBV2	-	TRBJ2-3	many	TGTGCCAGCATTCCGGACAGCCCCACAGATACGCAGTATTTT	CASIPDSPTDTQYF
TRBV5-1	TRBD1	TRBJ1-6	-	TGCGCCAGCAGCTTGGAACAGGGGATGCGGTCACCCCTCCACTTT	CASSLEQGMRSPLHF
TRBV20-1	-	TRBJ2-3	-	TGCAGTGCTAGAGGGGAGACAGGCCCAGATACGCAGTATTTT	CSARGETGPDTQYF
TRBV20-1	-	TRBJ2-3	few	TGCAGTGCTAGACGGGACACCACAGATACGCAGTATTTT	CSARRDTTDTQYF
TRBV27	-	TRBJ1-1	-	TGTGCCAGCAGCTCAGACTTACTGGGGGCTCGGGCTTTCTTT	CASSSDLLGARAFF
TRBV12-3/TRBV12-4	-	TRBJ2-3	many	TGTGCCAGCAGGAAGGACGGATCCACAGATACGCAGTATTTT	CASRKDGSTDTQYF
TRBV10-2	TRBD2	TRBJ2-2	many	TGCGCCACCTCATCTAGCGGGGGGCCTGGGGAGCTGTTTTTT	CATSSSGGPGELFF
TRBV12-3/TRBV12-4	TRBD2	TRBJ2-7	few	TGTGCCAGCAGTTTAAGCCCCTCGAGGCGAGCGGGGGGGCCTATGGCCTACGAGCAGTACTTC	CASSLSPSRRAGGPMAYEQYF
TRBV20-1	-	TRBJ1-2	few	TGCAGTGCCGAGACAGAATATAACTATGGCTACACCTTC	CSAETEYNYGYTF
TRBV20-1	-	TRBJ2-6	many	TGCAGTGCTAGCCCCCAACCAGGCTCTGGGGCCAACGTCCTGACTTTC	CSASPQPGSGANVLTF
TRBV20-1	-	TRBJ1-5	many	TGCAGTGTTGCGTGGACCGGACGGAATCAGCCCCAGCATTTT	CSVAWTGRNQPQHF
TRBV20-1	-	TRBJ1-2	many	TGCAGTGAGGATAAGACAGGTGGTGGGACCTTC	CSEDKTGGGTF
TRBV10-3	-	TRBJ1-4	few	TGTGCCATCAGTGAGTCGGGGGGAACTAATGAAAAACTGTTTTTT	CAISESGGTNEKLFF
TRBV12-3/TRBV12-4	-	TRBJ2-5	few	TGTGCCAGCAGTTTTTTGGTTTGGAGAACTCCGGAGGGGGAGACCCAGTACTTC	CASSFLVWRTPEGETQYF
TRBV7-9	-	TRBJ1-1	many	TGTGCCAGCACCCCGGAGGTGAACACTGAAGCTTTCTTT	CASTPEVNTEAFF
TRBV20-1	TRBD1	TRBJ1-1	-	TGCAGTGCAGCCGGGACAGGCCTCAGTGAAGCTTTCTTT	CSAAGTGLSEAFF
TRBV12-3/TRBV12-4	TRBD2	TRBJ2-7	few	TGTGCCAGCAGCCGGGGGACTAGCGGGGGATCCTACGAGCAGTACTTC	CASSRGTSGGSYEQYF
TRBV20-1	-	TRBJ1-1	many	TGCAGTGCTAGAGATCAACCCGGATGGAACACTGAAGCTTTCTTT	CSARDQPGWNTEAFF
TRBV4-3	-	TRBJ1-5	few	TGCGCCAGCGGCAGGGTGCTCAATCAGCCCCAGCATTTT	CASGRVLNQPQHF
TRBV29-1	-	TRBJ2-1	few	TGCAGCGTGGCCCCCTATGCTGGCGGGCGTTACAATGAGCAGTTCTTC	CSVAPYAGGRYNEQFF
TRBV7-9	-	TRBJ2-1	-	TGTGCCAGCAGCTTAAGCTCCAGCTCCTACAATGAGCAGTTCTTC	CASSLSSSSYNEQFF
TRBV7-2	TRBD2	TRBJ2-5	-	TGTGCCAGCAGCGTTCGGGGACTAGCCGAAGAGACCCAGTACTTC	CASSVRGLAEETQYF
TRBV20-1	TRBD2	TRBJ2-1	-	TGCAGTGCTCCAAGCGGGGGGGCCGACTATGAGCAGTTCTTC	CSAPSGGADYEQFF
TRBV12-3/TRBV12-4	TRBD2	TRBJ2-1	few	TGTGCCAGCAGATTACTAGCGGGGGGTTCCTACAATGAGCAGTTCTTC	CASRLLAGGSYNEQFF
TRBV20-1	TRBD1	TRBJ1-1	-	TGCAGTGCTGCACAGGGGATGAACACTGAAGCTTTCTTT	CSAAQGMNTEAFF
TRBV12-3/TRBV12-4	TRBD1	TRBJ2-7	-	TGTGCCAGCAGTTCTCGGACAGGCCTACAAAGCTCCTACGAGCAGTACTTC	CASSSRTGLQSSYEQYF
TRBV6-4	TRBD2	TRBJ2-5	many	TGTGCCAGCAGCCGAAAGGGCCCCGGCGAGGCGGGGGGGCAAGAGACCCAGTACTTC	CASSRKGPGEAGGQETQYF
TRBV29-1	-	TRBJ1-2	-	TGCAGCGTTGTGGCAGGACGTTACCCGGGAGGCTACACCTTC	CSVVAGRYPGGYTF
TRBV6-2/TRBV6-3	TRBD2	TRBJ2-5	-	TGTGCCAGCAGTCCCTGGACTAGCCAAGTTGAGACCCAGTACTTC	CASSPWTSQVETQYF
TRBV6-5	TRBD1	TRBJ2-7	many	TGTGCCAGCAGTTACCCTCAAAGACAGGGGGGATGGGAGCAGTACTTC	CASSYPQRQGGWEQYF